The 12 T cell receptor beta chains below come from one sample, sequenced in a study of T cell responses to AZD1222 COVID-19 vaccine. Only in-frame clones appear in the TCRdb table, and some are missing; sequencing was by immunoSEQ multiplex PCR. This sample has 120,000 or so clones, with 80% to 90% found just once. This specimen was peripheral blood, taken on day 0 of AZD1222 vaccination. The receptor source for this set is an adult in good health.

Written as DNA, the CDR3 is TGTGCCAGCAGTGAAGACAGGGGGGACACTGAAGCTTTCTTT. It encodes CASSEDRGDTEAFF. The chain couples TRBV6-1 to TRBJ1-1; 8 bases are shared with TRBD1. Trimming cost V 1 base and J 3 bases; bases outside gene matches: 1. Germline CDR1 MNHNS, CDR2 SASEGT. There are 14 residues in the CDR3.

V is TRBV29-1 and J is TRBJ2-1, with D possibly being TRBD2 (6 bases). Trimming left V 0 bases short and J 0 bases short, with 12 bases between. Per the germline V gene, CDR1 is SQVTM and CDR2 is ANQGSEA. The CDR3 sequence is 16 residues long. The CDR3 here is CSVEDQRAGSYNEQFF. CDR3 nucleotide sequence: TGCAGCGTTGAAGATCAGCGGGCAGGCTCCTACAATGAGCAGTTCTTC.

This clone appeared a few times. CDR3 nucleotide sequence: TGTGCCAGCAGTGAAAACAGCGCAGGAGAGACCCAGTACTTC. Encoded protein: CASSENSAGETQYF. V gene TRBV6-1 combines with J gene TRBJ2-5; the D is unclear. Trimming cost V 2 bases and J 4 bases, with 11 bases left between them. The CDR3 length is 14 residues. Germline CDR1 and CDR2: MNHNS and SASEGT.

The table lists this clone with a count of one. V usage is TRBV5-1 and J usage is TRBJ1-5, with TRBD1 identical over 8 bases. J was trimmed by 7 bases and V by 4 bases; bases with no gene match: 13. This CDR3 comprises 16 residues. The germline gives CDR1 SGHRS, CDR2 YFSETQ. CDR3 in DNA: TGCGCCAGCAGCACGGGGGCGCAGGGGGCAGAACAGCCCCAGCATTTT. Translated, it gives CASSTGAQGAEQPQHF. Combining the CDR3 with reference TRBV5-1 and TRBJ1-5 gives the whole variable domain KAGVTQTPRYLIKTRGQQVTLSCSPISGHRSVSWYQQTPGQGLQFLFEYFSETQRNKGNFPGRFSGRQFSNSRSEMNVSTLELGDSALYLCASSTGAQGAEQPQHFGDGTRLSIL.

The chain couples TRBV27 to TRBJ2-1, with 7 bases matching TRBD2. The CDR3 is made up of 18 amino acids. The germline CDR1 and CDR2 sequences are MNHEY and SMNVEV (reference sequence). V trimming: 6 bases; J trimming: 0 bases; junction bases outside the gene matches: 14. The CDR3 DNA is TGTGCCAGCAGCGGCTCGGTGGCGGGAGTGAGCTCCTACAATGAGCAGTTCTTC. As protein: CASSGSVAGVSSYNEQFF.

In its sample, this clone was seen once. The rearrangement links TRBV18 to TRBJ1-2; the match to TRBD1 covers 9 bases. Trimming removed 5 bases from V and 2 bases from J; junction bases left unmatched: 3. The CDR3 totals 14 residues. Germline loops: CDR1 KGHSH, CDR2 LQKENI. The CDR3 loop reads CASSAGTGNYGYTF. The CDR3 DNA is TGTGCCAGCTCAGCCGGGACAGGGAACTATGGCTACACCTTC.

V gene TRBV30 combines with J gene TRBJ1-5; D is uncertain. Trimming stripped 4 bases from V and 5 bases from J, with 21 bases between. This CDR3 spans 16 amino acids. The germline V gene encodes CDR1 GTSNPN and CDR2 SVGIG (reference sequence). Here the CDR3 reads CAWTPGGLSGYQPQHF. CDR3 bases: TGTGCCTGGACCCCTGGTGGACTTTCGGGTTATCAGCCCCAGCATTTT.

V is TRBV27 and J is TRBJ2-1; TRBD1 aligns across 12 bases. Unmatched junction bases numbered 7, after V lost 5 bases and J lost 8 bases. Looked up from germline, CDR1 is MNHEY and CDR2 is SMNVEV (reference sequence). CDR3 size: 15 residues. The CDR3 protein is CASSRPGQGADEQFF. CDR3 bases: TGTGCCAGCAGTCGCCCGGGACAGGGGGCAGATGAGCAGTTCTTC.

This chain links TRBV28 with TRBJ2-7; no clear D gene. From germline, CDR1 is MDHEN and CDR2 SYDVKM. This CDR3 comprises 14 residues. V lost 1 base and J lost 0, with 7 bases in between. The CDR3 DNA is TGTGCCAGCAGTTTATCTCTTGGCTCCTACGAGCAGTACTTC. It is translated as CASSLSLGSYEQYF.

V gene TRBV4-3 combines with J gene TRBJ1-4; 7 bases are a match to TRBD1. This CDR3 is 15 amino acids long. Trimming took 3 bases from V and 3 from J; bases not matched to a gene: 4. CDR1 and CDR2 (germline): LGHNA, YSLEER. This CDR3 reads CASSQEGQPNEKLFF. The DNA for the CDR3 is TGCGCCAGCAGCCAGGAGGGACAGCCTAATGAAAAACTGTTTTTT.

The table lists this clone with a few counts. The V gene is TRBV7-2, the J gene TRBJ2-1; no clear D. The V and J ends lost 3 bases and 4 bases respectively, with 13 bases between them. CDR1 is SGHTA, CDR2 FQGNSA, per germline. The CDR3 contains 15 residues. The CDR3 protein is CASSLVGSRYNEQFF. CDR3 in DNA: TGTGCCAGCAGCTTGGTGGGATCACGATACAATGAGCAGTTCTTC. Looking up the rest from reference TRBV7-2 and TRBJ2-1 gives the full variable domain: GAGVSQSPSNKVTEKGKDVELRCDPISGHTALYWYRQSLGQGLEFLIYFQGNSAPDKSGLPSDRFSAERTGGSVSTLTIQRTQQEDSAVYLCASSLVGSRYNEQFFGPGTRLTVL.

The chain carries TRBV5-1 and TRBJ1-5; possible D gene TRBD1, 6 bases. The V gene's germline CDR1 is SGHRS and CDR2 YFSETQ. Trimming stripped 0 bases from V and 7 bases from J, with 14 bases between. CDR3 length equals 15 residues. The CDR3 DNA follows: TGCGCCAGCAGCTTGGAATCCGGGGGCCGACAGCCCCAGCATTTT. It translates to CASSLESGGRQPQHF.